Below, one T cell receptor beta chain is given with its context. V dropped 1 base and J dropped 1 base, with 19 bases sitting between them. The CDR3 sequence is 18 residues long. Germline assignment: CDR1 SGHRS and CDR2 YFSETQ. Assay used: immunoSEQ multiplex PCR; TCRdb lists only in-frame clones, some missing. Of 150,000 or so clones in the sample, 88% were seen once. The data belong to a study of radiation and T cells in renal cell carcinoma. Study-wide context: Nephrectomy followed 15 Gy stereotactic body radiation by 4 weeks.

Time point indicated: baseline pretreatment blood. As for treatment: 15 Gy SBRT to primary tumor, nephrectomy 4 weeks later. Serial blood draws occurred at baseline and 2 and 4 weeks post-SBRT. V usage is TRBV5-1 and J usage is TRBJ2-3; no clear D. The specimen was blood, collected from a patient whose treatment included radiotherapy and nephrectomy. This TCR derives from a woman aged 50 to 60 with renal cell carcinoma. The chain's CDR3 is CASSLNSWRVLRTDTQYF. In nucleotides, the CDR3 is TGCGCCAGCAGCTTGAATAGTTGGAGAGTATTACGCACAGATACGCAGTATTTT.